This T cell receptor beta chain was captured in a study of shared clonotypes between healthy human individuals. Turning to the study itself: Donors had three CD4 naive, three CD4 memory, two CD8 naive and one CD8 memory plate apiece.

Measured with immunoSEQ multiplex PCR; TCRdb has only the in-frame clones, and not every one. This sample yields some 2,100,000 clones, of which about 93% are seen a single time; under 2% belongs to the top ten. This clone came up a few times. Other DNA sequences in the sample encode the same CDR3. Naive CD8 isolation took CD45RO-negative cells positively selected for CCR7 and excluded terminally differentiated effector memory CD45RA+ cells. Trimming took off 3 bases at V and 0 bases at J, with 6 bases between the two ends. Germline CDR1 SEHNR, CDR2 FQNEAQ (reference sequence). The CDR3 totals 13 residues.

This chain connects TRBV7-9 to TRBJ2-7, with a tentative D call TRBD2 (5 bases). The sequence was obtained from a man aged 18 to 29 in good health. Some clones in this sample may be carry-over from other donors' samples. Sequencing input: naive CD8+ T cells from PBMCs. As DNA, the CDR3 is TGTGCCAGCAGCTTCGGGATCTCCTACGAGCAGTACTTC. As protein: CASSFGISYEQYF.